Presented here are 21 T cell receptor beta chains from one specimen sequenced in a study of blood T cell repertoires in COVID-19. The assay was immunoSEQ multiplex PCR, and TCRdb's table has in-frame clones only and misses some. The repertoire holds 250,000 to 350,000 clones, with around 84% as singletons. Input material: peripheral blood. These receptors were collected from a human donor with COVID-19, enrolled during active disease. The donor label of this sample is uncertain.

This chain links TRBV29-1 with TRBJ2-3, with TRBD1 identical over 8 bases. This CDR3 spans 16 amino acids. V dropped 4 bases and J dropped 0; count of bases not matched to a gene: 9. Per the germline V gene, CDR1 is SQVTM and CDR2 is ANQGSEA. The CDR3 region has the DNA TGCAGCGTTGGAAACCGTGGACAGGGAAGCACAGATACGCAGTATTTT. It codes for CSVGNRGQGSTDTQYF.

The gene calls are TRBV2 and TRBJ2-1; the match to TRBD2 covers 12 bases. V shed 6 bases and J 6 bases; nucleotides not matched to a gene: 6. This CDR3 region has 15 residues. Looked up from germline, CDR1 is SNHLY and CDR2 is FYNNEI. Here the CDR3 reads CASRRTSGIPNEQFF. CDR3 in DNA: TGTGCCAGCAGACGGACTAGCGGGATTCCCAATGAGCAGTTCTTC.

V is TRBV19 and J is TRBJ1-5; D is uncertain. V was cut by 3 bases and J by 6 bases, with 21 bases left in between. The CDR3 length is 17 residues. Germline V lookup: CDR1 LNHDA, CDR2 SQIVND (reference sequence). The CDR3 coding sequence is TGTGCCAGTAGTATGAGGGTGAACTTAGGGATGGGTCAGCCCCAGCATTTT. It yields the protein CASSMRVNLGMGQPQHF.

V usage is TRBV19 and J usage is TRBJ2-2; tentatively, D is TRBD2 (5 bases). Germline assignment: CDR1 LNHDA and CDR2 SQIVND (reference sequence). The ends were cut back, 4 bases at V and 5 bases at J, with 11 bases in the middle. The CDR3 spans 14 residues. The DNA for the CDR3 is TGTGCCAGTAGTACCTCTCGAGGGACCGGGGAGCTGTTTTTT. Protein product: CASSTSRGTGELFF.

The chain recombines TRBV15 with TRBJ2-3; possible D gene TRBD1, 5 bases. CDR1 is LNHNV, CDR2 YYDKDF, per germline (reference sequence). V was clipped by 3 bases and J by 2 bases, with 15 bases between them. The CDR3 consists of 16 residues. CDR3 in amino acids: CATSSALTDNTDTQYF. The DNA of the CDR3 is TGTGCCACCAGCAGTGCCCTAACGGACAACACAGATACGCAGTATTTT.

This chain's CDR3 is CATSISRQSGALLGTDTQYF. DNA of the CDR3: TGTGCCACCAGTATCTCCAGACAAAGCGGGGCACTCCTCGGCACAGATACGCAGTATTTT. The V gene is TRBV24-1, the J gene TRBJ2-3; 7 positions agree with TRBD2. J gave up 1 base and V 6 bases, and 21 bases lay outside the gene matches. Germline V lookup: CDR1 KGHDR, CDR2 SFDVKD. CDR3 length: 20 residues.

The V gene is TRBV28, the J gene TRBJ2-1; D perhaps matches TRBD2 (6 bases). The CDR3 is 14 residues long. V was cut by 6 bases and J by 6 bases, with 15 bases left in between. In germline, CDR1 is MDHEN, CDR2 SYDVKM. The CDR3, as DNA: TGTGCCAGCAGCCCCGGAGGGCCAAGCAATGAGCAGTTCTTC. This translates into CASSPGGPSNEQFF.

The chain uses TRBV11-3 and TRBJ1-1; D call uncertain. Germline V gene data show CDR1 as SGHNT and CDR2 as YENEEA. The CDR3 is 13 amino acids. The germline V and J ends were trimmed by 0 bases and 4 bases, with 6 bases remaining between them. The DNA of the CDR3 is TGTGCCAGCAGCTTAGAAAGGAGCACTGAAGCTTTCTTT. Amino acids: CASSLERSTEAFF.

This clone showed up just once. This rearrangement joins TRBV6-2 or TRBV6-3 to TRBJ2-5; weak D call: TRBD2 (5 bases). The CDR3 consists of 14 residues. CDR1 MNHEY and CDR2 SVGEGT come from the germline V gene. V was pared by 8 bases and J by 6 bases, with 19 bases between. The CDR3 spells CASGDLNLGKTQYF. The CDR3 bases are TGTGCCAGCGGTGACTTGAATCTCGGGAAGACCCAGTACTTC.

CDR3 region: CASSPGQGAVTQYF. CDR3 in DNA: TGTGCCAGCTCCCCCGGACAGGGCGCCGTCACCCAGTACTTC. The V and J genes are TRBV18 and TRBJ2-5; 8 bases are a match to TRBD1. CDR1 and CDR2 (germline): KGHSH, LQKENI. With V trimmed by 6 bases and J by 8 bases, 11 bases remained unmatched. This CDR3 is 14 amino acids long.

This clone was observed once. The genes are TRBV28 and TRBJ2-1, with 13 bases fitting TRBD2. The CDR3 runs to 16 residues. The germline CDR1 and CDR2 sequences are MDHEN and SYDVKM. The junction had 5 bases not matched to a gene; V was cut back by 4 bases and J by 5 bases. The CDR3 DNA reads TGTGCCAGCAGTTGGGCCGGACTAGCGGGAGACAATGAGCAGTTCTTC. It translates to CASSWAGLAGDNEQFF.

V usage is TRBV18 and J usage is TRBJ1-5; D is possibly TRBD1 (6 bases). The CDR3 is 18 amino acids. V shed 2 bases and J shed 6 bases, with 23 bases lying between them. The germline CDR1 and CDR2 sequences are KGHSH and LQKENI. The CDR3 sequence: CASSPGSRRGGLGQPQHF. CDR3 sequence (DNA): TGTGCCAGCTCACCAGGTAGTCGGAGAGGGGGTTTGGGTCAGCCCCAGCATTTT.

This chain joins TRBV7-9 and TRBJ2-5, with D uncertain. The V end was cut by 5 bases, the J end by 1 base, with 17 bases between. This CDR3 comprises 16 residues. Germline V lookup: CDR1 SEHNR, CDR2 FQNEAQ (reference sequence). The CDR3 is CASSQGPLETQETQYF. The CDR3 region has the DNA TGTGCCAGCAGCCAAGGCCCCCTAGAGACCCAAGAGACCCAGTACTTC.

The chain joins TRBV10-2 to TRBJ2-3; 8 nucleotides align to TRBD2. The CDR3 totals 15 residues. Trimming took 7 bases from V and 1 from J; bases not matched to a gene: 7. Per germline, CDR1 WSHSY and CDR2 SAAADI. CDR3 residues: CASTEREQGTDTQYF. Here the CDR3 DNA reads TGCGCCAGCACCGAGCGGGAGCAAGGCACAGATACGCAGTATTTT.

The CDR3: CASSLPAGNYEQYF. CDR3 in DNA: TGTGCCAGCAGCTTGCCCGCAGGGAACTACGAGCAGTACTTC. The chain links TRBV5-4 to TRBJ2-7; tentatively, D is TRBD1 (5 bases). Trimming removed 1 base from V and 3 bases from J, with 11 bases in between. CDR3 length equals 14 residues. Germline V lookup: CDR1 SGHNT, CDR2 YYREEE (reference sequence).

This chain uses TRBV5-6 with TRBJ2-7, with D perhaps matching TRBD2 (5 bases). Trimming cost V 4 bases and J 2 bases, with 16 bases left between them. The CDR3 has 15 amino acids. Germline V gene data show CDR1 as SGHDT and CDR2 as YYEEEE. Written as DNA, the CDR3 is TGTGCCAGCAGCCCCCAGGACTGGAGAACCTACGAGCAGTACTTC. This translates into CASSPQDWRTYEQYF.

This chain uses TRBV9 with TRBJ2-7; no definite D call. The CDR3 covers 14 residues. Germline V gives CDR1 SGDLS, CDR2 YYNGEE. Trimming removed 0 bases at V and 4 bases at J, with 11 bases between. The CDR3, as DNA: TGTGCCAGCAGCGTAGAGCCGGGTGGTTACGAGCAGTACTTC. Its translation is CASSVEPGGYEQYF.

V gene TRBV7-9 combines with J gene TRBJ2-5, with 7 nucleotides matching TRBD1. V gave up 4 bases and J gave up 5 bases; unmatched junction bases: 19. In germline, CDR1 is SEHNR, CDR2 FQNEAQ (reference sequence). This CDR3 is 18 amino acids long. CDR3 in amino acids: CASSSVPEMTGRLETQYF. DNA of the CDR3: TGTGCCAGCAGCTCAGTCCCCGAAATGACAGGGCGGCTGGAGACCCAGTACTTC.

The chain joins TRBV3-1 (or the pseudogene TRBV3-2) to TRBJ1-3, with a weak D call TRBD1 (6 bases). The germline gives CDR1 LGHDT, CDR2 YNNKEL (reference sequence). This CDR3 comprises 14 residues. Trimming left V 1 base short and J 2 bases short, with 6 bases between. The CDR3 reads CASSQAGAGNTIYF. CDR3 DNA: TGTGCCAGCAGCCAAGCAGGGGCTGGAAACACCATATATTTT.

This chain connects TRBV19 to TRBJ1-1; weak D call: TRBD1 (5 bases). Trimming left V 6 bases short and J 4 bases short, with 6 bases between. The CDR3 has 11 amino acids. Germline CDR1 and CDR2: LNHDA and SQIVND (reference sequence). CDR3 sequence reads: CASRGPTEAFF. For the CDR3, the DNA is TGTGCCAGTAGGGGGCCCACTGAAGCTTTCTTT.

The chain uses TRBV21-1 and TRBJ1-5; TRBD1 reflects the table's D call only, with no check against the DNA. TRBV21-1 corresponds to a pseudogene. CDR3 length: 16 residues. The CDR3 region has the DNA TGTGCCAGAAACCCACCTCTCGGACACCTTAATCAGCCCCAGCATTTT. It specifies CARNPPLGHLNQPQHF.